Here is one TCR beta chain with its context. Deletions cut 0 bases from V and 4 bases from J, with 6 bases between. This CDR3 is built from 12 residues. The germline CDR1 and CDR2 sequences are DFQATT and SNEGSKA (reference sequence). These data are taken from a study of T-cell memory formation after mild COVID-19. Via MiXCR, TCRdb re-called the 5' RACE reads, giving one row per CDR3 protein. The sample lists 350,000 to 550,000 distinct CDR3 sequences; roughly 18% were seen once. The receptor was derived from a young man who had mild COVID-19 (a few samples of this study predate the infection). Cell type and time point are not known. The rearrangement links TRBV20-1 to TRBJ1-1, with D unresolved. Input material: PBMCs or a T cell subset sorted from them (not recorded which). CDR3 region: CSAREGGTEAFF. DNA of the CDR3: TGCAGTGCTAGAGAGGGTGGCACTGAAGCTTTCTTT.